Presented here are 10 T cell receptor beta chains from one specimen sequenced in a study of blood T cell repertoires in COVID-19. TCRdb's table, derived via immunoSEQ multiplex PCR, lists solely in-frame clones and lacks some. The data show over 25,000 clones, around 84% seen once. Sequences were obtained from peripheral blood. The receptors stem from a human donor in a cohort sampled during active COVID-19. The donor label of this sample is uncertain.

The J gene is TRBJ2-2, the V gene TRBV19, with 7 bases that match TRBD2. After removal of 7 bases from V and 3 bases from J, the junction contained 2 bases not matched to a gene. CDR1 LNHDA and CDR2 SQIVND come from the germline V gene (reference sequence). The CDR3 is 13 amino acids. As DNA, the CDR3 is TGTGCCAGTAAAGCGGGGTACACCGGGGAGCTGTTTTTT. Its protein is CASKAGYTGELFF.

The chain couples TRBV7-2 to TRBJ2-7, with D possibly being TRBD2 (6 bases). Trimming shortened V by 4 bases and J by 4 bases, and 11 bases separated the two germline ends. Germline V gene data show CDR1 as SGHTA and CDR2 as FQGNSA. CDR3 size: 13 residues. The CDR3 bases are TGTGCCAGCAGCTCGGGACTCAAATACGAGCAGTACTTC. Encoded protein: CASSSGLKYEQYF.

The chain uses TRBV5-6 and TRBJ2-1; perhaps TRBD1 as D (6 bases). In germline, CDR1 is SGHDT, CDR2 YYEEEE. V lost 3 bases and J 3 bases, leaving 16 bases between the germline ends. The CDR3 loop spans 16 amino acids. The CDR3 bases are TGTGCCAGCAGCTCGGCTCAGGGGAGAAGCTACAATGAGCAGTTCTTC. It specifies CASSSAQGRSYNEQFF. The whole variable domain, filled in from reference TRBV5-6 and TRBJ2-1, reads DAGVTQSPTHLIKTRGQQVTLRCSPKSGHDTVSWYQQALGQGPQFIFQYYEEEERQRGNFPDRFSGHQFPNYSSELNVNALLLGDSALYLCASSSAQGRSYNEQFFGPGTRLTVL.

The CDR3 sequence is CASSLSGLAGNLRGQYF. The CDR3 region has the DNA TGTGCCAGCAGCTTGTCGGGACTAGCGGGCAATCTTCGGGGGCAGTACTTC. This chain links TRBV3-1 (or the pseudogene TRBV3-2) with TRBJ2-7, with 12 positions matching TRBD2. The V gene end was trimmed by 5 bases and the J gene end by 9 bases; junction bases not matched to a gene: 17. This CDR3 is built from 17 residues. Germline CDR1 LGHDT, CDR2 YNNKEL (reference sequence).

The V and J genes are TRBV11-1 and TRBJ2-3; maybe TRBD2 (5 bases). The V and J ends lost 5 bases and 6 bases respectively, with 6 bases between them. This CDR3 contains 11 residues. CDR1 SGHAT and CDR2 FQDESV come from the germline V gene (reference sequence). CDR3 region: CASSPGDTQYF. In DNA form, the CDR3 reads TGTGCCAGCAGCCCGGGGGATACGCAGTATTTT.

The J gene is TRBJ1-4, the V gene TRBV4-2, with D tentatively TRBD1 (5 bases). Germline assignment: CDR1 LGHNA and CDR2 YNFKEQ. This CDR3 is 17 amino acids long. V lost 0 bases, J lost 0 bases, and 11 bases lay in between. CDR3 sequence reads: CASSQEGRTSTNEKLFF. DNA of the CDR3: TGTGCCAGCAGCCAAGAGGGCAGGACATCAACTAATGAAAAACTGTTTTTT.

This sequence joins TRBV7-2 and TRBJ1-2; TRBD1 agrees at 7 bases. From germline, CDR1 is SGHTA and CDR2 FQGNSA. V gave up 0 bases and J gave up 1 base; unmatched junction bases: 2. The CDR3 contains 15 residues. This CDR3 reads CASSLAGDSNYGYTF. The CDR3 DNA reads TGTGCCAGCAGCTTAGCCGGGGACAGTAACTATGGCTACACCTTC.

This chain connects TRBV7-9 to TRBJ2-5; 7 bases are a match to TRBD1. This CDR3 comprises 13 residues. V was pared by 8 bases and J by 5 bases, with 8 bases of the junction left unmatched. Germline CDR1 SEHNR, CDR2 FQNEAQ (reference sequence). The CDR3 protein is CASSQGLGETQYF. DNA of the CDR3: TGTGCCAGCTCACAGGGGCTGGGGGAGACCCAGTACTTC.

The J gene is TRBJ2-5, the V gene TRBV28; weak D call: TRBD1 (6 bases). Germline CDR1 MDHEN, CDR2 SYDVKM. The CDR3 contains 17 residues. Trimming cost V 0 bases and J 0 bases, with 14 bases left between them. CDR3 bases: TGTGCCAGCAGTTTATGGGGCCAAACAGGGAACCAAGAGACCCAGTACTTC. Translation: CASSLWGQTGNQETQYF.

The rearrangement uses TRBV7-9 and TRBJ2-1, with 9 bases fitting TRBD2. Germline CDR1 and CDR2: SEHNR and FQNEAQ (reference sequence). The CDR3 extends over 13 amino acids. V shed 1 base, J shed 8 bases, and the junction held 0 bases outside the gene matches. Here the CDR3 DNA reads TGTGCCAGCAGCTTAGTAGCGGGAGATGAGCAGTTCTTC. Protein sequence: CASSLVAGDEQFF.